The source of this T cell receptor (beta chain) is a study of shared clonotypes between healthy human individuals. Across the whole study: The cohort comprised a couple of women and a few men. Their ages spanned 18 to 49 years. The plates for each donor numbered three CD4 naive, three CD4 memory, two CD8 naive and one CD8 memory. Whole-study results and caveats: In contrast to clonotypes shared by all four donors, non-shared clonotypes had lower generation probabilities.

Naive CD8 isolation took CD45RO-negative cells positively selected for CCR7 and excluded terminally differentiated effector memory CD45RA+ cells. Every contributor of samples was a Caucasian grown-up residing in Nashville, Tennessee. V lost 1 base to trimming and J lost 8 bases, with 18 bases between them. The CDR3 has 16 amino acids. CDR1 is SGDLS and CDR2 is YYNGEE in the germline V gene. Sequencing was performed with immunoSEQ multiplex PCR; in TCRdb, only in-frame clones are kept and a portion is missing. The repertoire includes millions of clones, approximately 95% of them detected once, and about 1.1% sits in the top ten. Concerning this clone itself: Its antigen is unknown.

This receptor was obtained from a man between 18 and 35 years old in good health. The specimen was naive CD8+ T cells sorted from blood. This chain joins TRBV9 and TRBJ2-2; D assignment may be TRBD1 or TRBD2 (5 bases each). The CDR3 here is CASSVYVTVGGGELFF. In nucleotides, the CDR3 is TGTGCCAGCAGCGTATACGTGACAGTTGGGGGTGGGGAGCTGTTTTTT.